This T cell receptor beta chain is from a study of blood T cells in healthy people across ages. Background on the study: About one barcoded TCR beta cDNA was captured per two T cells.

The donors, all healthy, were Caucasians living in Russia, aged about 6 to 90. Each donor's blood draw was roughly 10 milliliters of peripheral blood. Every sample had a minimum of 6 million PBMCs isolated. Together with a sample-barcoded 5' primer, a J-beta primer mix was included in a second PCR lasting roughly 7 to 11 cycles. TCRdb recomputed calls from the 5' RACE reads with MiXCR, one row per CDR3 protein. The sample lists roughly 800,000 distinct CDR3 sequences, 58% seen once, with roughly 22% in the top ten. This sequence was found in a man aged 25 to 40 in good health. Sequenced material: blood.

The CDR3 protein is CASKAARVTTNNEQFF. Here the CDR3 DNA reads TGTGCCAGCAAGGCTGCCAGGGTGACAACAAACAATGAGCAGTTCTTC. The genes are TRBV2 and TRBJ2-1, with a possible D match to TRBD1 (5 bases). The CDR3 loop spans 16 amino acids. Trimming cost V 7 bases and J 5 bases, with 21 bases left between them. Germline-derived CDR1 and CDR2 are SNHLY and FYNNEI. Full variable domain (missing parts from reference TRBV2 and TRBJ2-1): EPEVTQTPSHQVTQMGQEVILRCVPISNHLYFYWYRQILGQKVEFLVSFYNNEISEKSEIFDDQFSVERPDGSNFTLKIRSTKLEDSAMYFCASKAARVTTNNEQFFGPGTRLTVL.